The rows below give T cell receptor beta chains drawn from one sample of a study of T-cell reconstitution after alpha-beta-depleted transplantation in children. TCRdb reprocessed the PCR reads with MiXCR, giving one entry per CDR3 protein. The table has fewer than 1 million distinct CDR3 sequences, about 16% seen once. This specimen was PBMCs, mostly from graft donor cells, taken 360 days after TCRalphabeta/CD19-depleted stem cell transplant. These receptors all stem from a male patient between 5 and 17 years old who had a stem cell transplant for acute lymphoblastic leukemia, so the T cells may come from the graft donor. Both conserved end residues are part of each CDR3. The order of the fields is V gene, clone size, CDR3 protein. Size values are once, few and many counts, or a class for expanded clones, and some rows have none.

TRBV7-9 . CASSSGSGDTEAFF
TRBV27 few CASNPSGTGAYEQYF
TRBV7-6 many CASSLAGISGEKLFF
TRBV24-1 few CATSPTGMETQYF
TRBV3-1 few CASSRVGARGGPLEQYF
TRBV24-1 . CATSDDIGTQYF
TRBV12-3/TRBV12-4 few CASGTGLAANYEQYF
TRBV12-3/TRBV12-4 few CASSRTSNVADTQYF
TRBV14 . CASSLGTVGANVLTF
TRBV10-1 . CASSALAGEGNEQFF
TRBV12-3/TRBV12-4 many CASSFHQPQHF
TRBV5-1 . CASSLGQGPLRNEQFF
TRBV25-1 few CASSPRPGTRSDTQYF
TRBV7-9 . CASSLPTSGTGRNTEAFF
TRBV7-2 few CASNPGGTGGLGEQYF
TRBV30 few CAWGFTDTQYF
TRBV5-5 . CASSRLDRGHEKLFF
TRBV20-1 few CSARGGTESYEQYF
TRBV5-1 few CASSLQDLSSGNTIYF
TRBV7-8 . CASSLGWTRIAQETQYF
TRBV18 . CASSPPGTVSRPQHF
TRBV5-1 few CATKDSPTDTQYF
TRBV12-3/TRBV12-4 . CASSFRQPPNEKLFF
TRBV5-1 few CASSLLGHYEQYF
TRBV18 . CASQTSGSSWTGELFF
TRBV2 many CASILRERGNNEQFF
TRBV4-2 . CASSPGPAYNEQFF
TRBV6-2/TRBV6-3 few CASSFGTHNEKLFF
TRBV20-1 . CSARTSGRSLSYEQYF
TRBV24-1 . CATSDWGLAGTNEQFF
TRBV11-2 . CASSLEDSLMLAKNIQYF